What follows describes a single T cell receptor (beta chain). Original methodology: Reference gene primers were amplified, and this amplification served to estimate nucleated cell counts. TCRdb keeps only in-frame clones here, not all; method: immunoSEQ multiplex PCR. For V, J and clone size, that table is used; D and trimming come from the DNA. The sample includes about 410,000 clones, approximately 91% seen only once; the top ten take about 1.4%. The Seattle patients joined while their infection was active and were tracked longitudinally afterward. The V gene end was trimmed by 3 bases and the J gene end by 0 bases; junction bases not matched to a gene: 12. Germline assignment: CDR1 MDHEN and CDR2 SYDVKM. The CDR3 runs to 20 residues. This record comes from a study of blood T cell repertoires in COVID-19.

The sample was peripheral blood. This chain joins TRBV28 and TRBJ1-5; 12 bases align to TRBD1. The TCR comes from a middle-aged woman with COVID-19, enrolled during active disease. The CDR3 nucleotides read TGTGCCAGCAGTTTGCTACTGGGGACAGGGGGCAGGTATAGCAATCAGCCCCAGCATTTT. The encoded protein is CASSLLLGTGGRYSNQPQHF. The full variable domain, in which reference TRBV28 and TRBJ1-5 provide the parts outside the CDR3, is DVKVTQSSRYLVKRTGEKVFLECVQDMDHENMFWYRQDPGLGLRLIYFSYDVKMKEKGDIPEGYSVSREKKERFSLILESASTNQTSMYLCASSLLLGTGGRYSNQPQHFGDGTRLSIL.